Included here is one T cell receptor beta chain sequence, with context. What it binds is unknown. These data belong to a study of cytomegalovirus exposure and HLA in healthy donors. Study context: From some 180 million T cells, an earlier analysis saw 120 million or so unique TCR beta sequences.

Trimming stripped 5 bases from V and 7 bases from J, with 11 bases between. Germline V gives CDR1 MNHEY, CDR2 SMNVEV (reference sequence). CDR3 size: 12 residues. This PCR relied on a set of 60 Vbeta primers and 13 Jbeta primers. Clones were read by immunoSEQ multiplex PCR, and TCRdb kept only the in-frame ones, dropping some. The sample carries 55,000 to 70,000 clones, approximately 63% recorded once. The study's findings and limits: In an earlier analysis, about 87% or about 30%: the productive usage of most TCR beta V segments. Analysis was carried out at a later point, and it linked a missense DCLRE1C variant to TCR beta V- and J-gene trimming. Later work associated roughly 17,000 TCR beta sequences with HLA alleles at 0.05 false discovery rate.

The sample taken for sequencing was PBMCs. This clonotype was sampled from a woman aged 60-75 years in good health and CMV-seropositive. The V and J genes are TRBV27 and TRBJ1-2; D ambiguous. The CDR3: CASSPNIGGYTF. As DNA, the CDR3 is TGTGCCAGCAGTCCAAATATCGGTGGCTACACCTTC.